This T cell receptor beta chain comes out of a study of naive and memory T cell subsets. Study-level results: Possibly reflecting memory cells re-expressing CD45RA, a few larger clonotypes occurred in naive repertoires, especially CD8.

Two oligonucleotides, mixed equimolar, formed the beta constant-region primer covering TRBC1 and TRBC2. Nested alpha and beta constant-region primers with the SP2 primer drove four PCR rounds on ligated cDNA. In TCRdb, the UMI-ligation and nested PCR reads were re-called with MiXCR into one record per CDR3 protein. The data show approximately 150,000 distinct CDR3 sequences, with roughly a fifth seen just once and 0.6% to 0.8% held by the top ten. This clonotype showed up just a few times. Its antigen is not known. The V end lost 5 bases, the J end lost 3 bases, and 11 bases lay between the germline ends. The CDR3 consists of 13 residues. The germline gives CDR1 MDHEN, CDR2 SYDVKM.

The sequenced material came from naive CD8+ T cells from blood. This sequence originates from a human donor in good health. The V and J genes are TRBV28 and TRBJ2-7; a possible D gene is TRBD2 (5 bases). Here the CDR3 reads CASSPSGNYEQYF. The CDR3 nucleotides are TGTGCCAGCAGTCCCAGCGGAAACTACGAGCAGTACTTC.